The next 19 T cell receptor beta chains were all read from a single sample in a study of CD8 T cells in ankylosing spondylitis. Each CDR3 protein is one row after TCRdb ran MiXCR on the 5' RACE reads. The table lists fewer than 450,000 distinct CDR3 sequences, more than 15% of them singletons. Study-level results: Within ankylosing spondylitis blood, a TCR beta motif made up of under 10 highly homologous variants appeared to be characteristic.

Antigens of these TCRs are unknown. The sample was blood, either unsorted or a sorted T cell fraction (not recorded which). The receptors originated from a male donor with ankylosing spondylitis.

This clonotype appeared many times. This rearrangement joins TRBV2 to TRBJ2-7; 10 nucleotides agree with TRBD2. The ends lost 4 bases at V and 2 bases at J; junction bases unmatched: 5. The CDR3 runs to 15 residues. Germline CDR1 and CDR2: SNHLY and FYNNEI. The CDR3 DNA reads TGTGCCAGCAGTGGCCGACTAGCGGGTGCCTACGAGCAGTACTTC. Its protein is CASSGRLAGAYEQYF.

This chain uses TRBV7-2 with TRBJ2-1; 12 bases agree with TRBD2. Germline V gene data show CDR1 as SGHTA and CDR2 as FQGNSA. With V trimmed by 1 base and J by 4 bases, 5 bases remained unmatched. This CDR3 is built from 17 residues. The CDR3 region is CASSLGSSGRAYNEQFF. CDR3 DNA: TGTGCCAGCAGCTTAGGGTCTAGCGGGAGGGCGTACAATGAGCAGTTCTTC.

The chain employs TRBV28 and TRBJ1-4, with TRBD1 identical over 11 bases. The CDR3 totals 17 residues. Germline-derived CDR1 and CDR2 are MDHEN and SYDVKM. Germline trimming cut 2 bases from V and 9 bases from J; bases unmatched to any gene: 11. CDR3 nucleotide sequence: TGTGCCAGCAGTTTACTAGTTGGGGACAGGGGGGGTAAAAAACTGTTTTTT. Protein: CASSLLVGDRGGKKLFF.

This clonotype was found a few times. The chain is built from TRBV12-3 or TRBV12-4 and TRBJ2-2; D is unclear. The CDR3 is made up of 15 amino acids. The germline V and J ends were trimmed by 3 bases and 4 bases, with 12 bases remaining between them. This CDR3 is CASSFGFSPTGELFF. CDR3 nucleotides: TGTGCCAGCAGTTTCGGGTTTTCCCCCACCGGGGAGCTGTTTTTT.

The chain links TRBV18 to TRBJ2-1; 11 bases are shared with TRBD2. The germline V gene encodes CDR1 KGHSH and CDR2 LQKENI. The CDR3 runs 15 residues. After removal of 2 bases from V and 6 bases from J, the junction contained 3 bases not matched to a gene. CDR3 DNA: TGTGCCAGCTCACCATCGCTAGCGGGAGGCAATGAGCAGTTCTTC. Amino acid sequence: CASSPSLAGGNEQFF.

A remark on this clonotype: This may stem from a read error, because a much larger clone lies one nucleotide away. J is TRBJ1-2 and V is TRBV5-5; D is unresolved. This CDR3 comprises 13 residues. Looked up from germline, CDR1 is SGHKS and CDR2 is YYEKEE (reference sequence). Trimming took off 0 bases at V and 2 bases at J, with 5 bases between the two ends. CDR3 bases: TGTGCCAGCAGCTTGGACACGAACTATGGCTACACCTTC. Translation: CASSLDTNYGYTF.

The V call is TRBV4-1, the J call TRBJ2-4; 9 nucleotides agree with TRBD2. V was pared by 0 bases and J by 1 base, with 16 bases of the junction left unmatched. The germline CDR1 and CDR2 sequences are MGHRA and YSYEKL. CDR3 length: 21 residues. In DNA, the CDR3 is TGCGCCAGCAGCCAAGATCGGGATAGCGGGGGAAAGCCCCGGGCCAAAAACATTCAGTACTTC. Residues: CASSQDRDSGGKPRAKNIQYF.

This chain links TRBV4-2 with TRBJ2-3; D possibly corresponds to TRBD2 (6 bases). Trimming cost V 0 bases and J 1 base, with 11 bases left between them. Germline loops: CDR1 LGHNA, CDR2 YNFKEQ. The CDR3 covers 16 residues. CDR3 bases: TGTGCCAGCAGCCAAGAACGAGCGGGCGGCACAGATACGCAGTATTTT. It yields the protein CASSQERAGGTDTQYF.

This clonotype was counted between two and nine times. The V gene is TRBV20-1, the J gene TRBJ2-5; D ambiguous. Germline CDR1 is DFQATT and CDR2 is SNEGSKA (reference sequence). The CDR3 covers 13 residues. V was shortened by 5 bases and J by 1 base, with 11 bases between the two germline ends. CDR3 sequence reads: CSARLVPQETQYF. As DNA, the CDR3 is TGCAGTGCTCGCCTGGTCCCCCAAGAGACCCAGTACTTC.

This clonotype has a count of ten or more. The chain uses TRBV11-2 and TRBJ2-2; no clear D. V lost 2 bases, J lost 1 base, and 5 bases lay in between. The CDR3 has 14 amino acids. CDR1 is SGHAT and CDR2 is FQNNGV in the germline V gene. CDR3 DNA sequence: TGTGCCAGCAGCTTATGGAGGAACACCGGGGAGCTGTTTTTT. Translating it yields CASSLWRNTGELFF. The variable domain in full, completed from reference TRBV11-2 and TRBJ2-2, reads EAGVAQSPRYKIIEKRQSVAFWCNPISGHATLYWYQQILGQGPKLLIQFQNNGVVDDSQLPKDRFSAERLKGVDSTLKIQPAKLEDSAVYLCASSLWRNTGELFFGEGSRLTVL.

This clonotype was recorded a few times. This chain joins TRBV30 and TRBJ1-3; D call uncertain. The germline V gene has CDR1 GTSNPN and CDR2 SVGIG (reference sequence). V was trimmed by 4 bases and J by 2 bases, leaving 18 bases between them. The CDR3 consists of 16 residues. The CDR3 nucleotides read TGTGCCTGGACCGGCCTTGGAGGGCCGGCTGGAAACACCATATATTTT. Its protein is CAWTGLGGPAGNTIYF.

The gene calls are TRBV3-1 and TRBJ2-3, with a weak D call TRBD1 (5 bases). Per the germline V gene, CDR1 is LGHDT and CDR2 is YNNKEL (reference sequence). V lost 1 base to trimming and J lost 6 bases, with 11 bases between them. This CDR3 comprises 14 residues. In DNA form, the CDR3 reads TGTGCCAGCAGCCAAGTGGGGCTTACGGATACGCAGTATTTT. Its protein product is CASSQVGLTDTQYF.

This clonotype has just a few counts. The chain joins TRBV6-1 to TRBJ2-3; TRBD2 aligns across 11 bases. Germline CDR1 MNHNS, CDR2 SASEGT. The CDR3 is 18 residues long. After removal of 5 bases from V and 5 bases from J, the junction contained 15 bases not matched to a gene. The CDR3 spells CASSKGLADNILKDTQYF. The CDR3 bases are TGTGCCAGCAGTAAGGGACTAGCGGATAATATTTTAAAAGATACGCAGTATTTT.

This chain links TRBV10-3 with TRBJ2-3; 11 bases map to TRBD2. The CDR3 is 13 amino acids. The germline gives CDR1 ENHRY, CDR2 SYGVKD. V was pared by 11 bases and J by 2 bases, with 3 bases of the junction left unmatched. CDR3 residues: CAASGGNTDTQYF. The CDR3 nucleotides read TGTGCCGCTAGCGGGGGGAACACAGATACGCAGTATTTT.

The V and J genes are TRBV6-5 and TRBJ1-1; the D gene is possibly TRBD1 (5 bases). CDR1 MNHEY and CDR2 SVGAGI come from the germline V gene. The ends were cut back, 4 bases at V and 2 bases at J, with 11 bases in the middle. The CDR3 has 14 residues. The CDR3 region has the DNA TGTGCCAGCAGTTCCCGAGGACAAAACACTGAAGCTTTCTTT. This sequence encodes CASSSRGQNTEAFF.

This clonotype showed up just a few times. The V and J genes are TRBV12-3 or TRBV12-4 and TRBJ2-2, with TRBD2 as a possible D gene (6 bases). The ends were cut back, 7 bases at V and 3 bases at J, with 9 bases in the middle. The CDR3 is 13 residues long. Written as DNA, the CDR3 is TGTGCCAGCAACAGCGGGTACACCGGGGAGCTGTTTTTT. This gives the protein CASNSGYTGELFF.

The table lists this clonotype with a few counts. This chain links TRBV5-1 with TRBJ2-5; a weak D match, TRBD2 (6 bases). The CDR3 is 15 amino acids. The V gene's germline CDR1 is SGHRS and CDR2 YFSETQ. V was cut by 1 base and J by 4 bases, with 14 bases left in between. For the CDR3, the DNA is TGCGCCAGCAGCTTGCAGGGACCCGGGGGAGAGACCCAGTACTTC. Its protein product is CASSLQGPGGETQYF.

The chain recombines TRBV7-2 with TRBJ2-3, with D uncertain. The CDR3 sequence is 13 residues long. V shed 5 bases and J shed 6 bases, with 12 bases lying between them. CDR1 SGHTA and CDR2 FQGNSA come from the germline V gene. The DNA for the CDR3 is TGTGCCAGCAGCCCTCAAGATGGGGATACGCAGTATTTT. Encoded protein: CASSPQDGDTQYF. The variable domain in full, completed from reference TRBV7-2 and TRBJ2-3, reads GAGVSQSPSNKVTEKGKDVELRCDPISGHTALYWYRQSLGQGLEFLIYFQGNSAPDKSGLPSDRFSAERTGGSVSTLTIQRTQQEDSAVYLCASSPQDGDTQYFGPGTRLTVL.

This clonotype was detected many times. This chain connects TRBV12-3 or TRBV12-4 to TRBJ2-1; 7 nucleotides agree with TRBD2. V shed 5 bases, J shed 5 bases, and the junction held 3 bases outside the gene matches. The CDR3 spans 13 residues. CDR3 residues: CASSPLADNEQFF. CDR3 coding DNA: TGTGCCAGCAGTCCCCTAGCGGACAATGAGCAGTTCTTC.